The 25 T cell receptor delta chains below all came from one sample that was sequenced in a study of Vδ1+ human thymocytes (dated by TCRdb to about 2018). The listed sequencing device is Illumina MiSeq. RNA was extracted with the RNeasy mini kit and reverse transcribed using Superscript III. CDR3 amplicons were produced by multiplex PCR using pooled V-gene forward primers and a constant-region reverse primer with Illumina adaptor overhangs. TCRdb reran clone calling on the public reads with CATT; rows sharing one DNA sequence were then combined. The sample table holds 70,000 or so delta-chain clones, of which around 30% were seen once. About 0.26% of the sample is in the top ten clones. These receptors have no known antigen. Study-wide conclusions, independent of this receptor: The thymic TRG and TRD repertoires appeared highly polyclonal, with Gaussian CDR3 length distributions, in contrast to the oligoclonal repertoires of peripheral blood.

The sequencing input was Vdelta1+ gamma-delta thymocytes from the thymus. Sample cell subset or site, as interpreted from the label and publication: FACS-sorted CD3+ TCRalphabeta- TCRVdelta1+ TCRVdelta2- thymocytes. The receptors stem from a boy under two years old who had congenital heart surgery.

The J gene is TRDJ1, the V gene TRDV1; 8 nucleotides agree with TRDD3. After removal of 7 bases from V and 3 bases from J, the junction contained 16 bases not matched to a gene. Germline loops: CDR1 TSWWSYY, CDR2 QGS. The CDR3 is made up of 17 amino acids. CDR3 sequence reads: CALDPRHVGDPADKLIF. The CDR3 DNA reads TGTGCTCTTGATCCGCGTCACGTGGGGGATCCAGCCGATAAACTCATCTTT.

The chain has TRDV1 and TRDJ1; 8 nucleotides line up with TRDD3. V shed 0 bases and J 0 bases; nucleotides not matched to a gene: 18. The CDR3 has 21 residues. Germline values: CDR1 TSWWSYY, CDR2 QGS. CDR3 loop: CALGELGSTSWGIQYTDKLIF. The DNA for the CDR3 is TGTGCTCTTGGGGAACTCGGGTCCACCTCGTGGGGGATCCAGTACACCGATAAACTCATCTTT.

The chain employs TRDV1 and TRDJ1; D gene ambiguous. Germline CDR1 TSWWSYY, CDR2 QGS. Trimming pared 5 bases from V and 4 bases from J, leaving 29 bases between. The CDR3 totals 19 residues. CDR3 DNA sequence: TGTGCTCTTGGGACGACTCCCCCCCGTTGGGACCCTCTCGGCGATAAACTCATCTTT. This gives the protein CALGTTPPRWDPLGDKLIF.

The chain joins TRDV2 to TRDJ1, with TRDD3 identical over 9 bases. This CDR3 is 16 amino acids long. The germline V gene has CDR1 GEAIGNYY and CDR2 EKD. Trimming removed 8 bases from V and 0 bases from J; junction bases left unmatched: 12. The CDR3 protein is CASPYWGTFYTDKLIF. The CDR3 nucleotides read TGTGCCTCCCCCTACTGGGGGACTTTTTACACCGATAAACTCATCTTT.

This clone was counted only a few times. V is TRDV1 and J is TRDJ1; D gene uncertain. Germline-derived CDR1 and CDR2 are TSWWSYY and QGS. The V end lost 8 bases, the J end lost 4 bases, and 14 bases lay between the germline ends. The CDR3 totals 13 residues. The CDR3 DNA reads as TGTGCTCTTAGTTCCCCCCGGGGCGATAAACTCATCTTT. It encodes CALSSPRGDKLIF.

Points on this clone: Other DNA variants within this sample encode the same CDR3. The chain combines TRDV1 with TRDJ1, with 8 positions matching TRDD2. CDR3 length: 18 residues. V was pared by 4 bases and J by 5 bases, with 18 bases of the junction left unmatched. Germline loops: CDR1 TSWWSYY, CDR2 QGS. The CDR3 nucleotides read TGTGCTCTTGGGGTACAGGCCTTCCTATACAGGGTGGCAGATAAACTCATCTTT. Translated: CALGVQAFLYRVADKLIF.

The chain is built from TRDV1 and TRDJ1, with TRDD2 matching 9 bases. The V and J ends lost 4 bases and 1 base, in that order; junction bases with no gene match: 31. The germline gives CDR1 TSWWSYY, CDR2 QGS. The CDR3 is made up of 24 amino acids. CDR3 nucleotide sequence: TGTGCTCTTGGGGGTACCACTACCTTCCTACTGAGCCTGGGGCCCCTGGGGGGCACCGATAAACTCATCTTT. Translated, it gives CALGGTTTFLLSLGPLGGTDKLIF.

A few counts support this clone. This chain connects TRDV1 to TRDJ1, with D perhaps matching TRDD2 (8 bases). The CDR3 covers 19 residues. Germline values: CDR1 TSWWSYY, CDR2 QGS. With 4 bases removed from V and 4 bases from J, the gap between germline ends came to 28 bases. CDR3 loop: CALGVNFLRRTGAGDKLIF. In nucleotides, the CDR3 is TGTGCTCTTGGGGTCAACTTCCTACGTCGTACTGGGGCAGGCGATAAACTCATCTTT.

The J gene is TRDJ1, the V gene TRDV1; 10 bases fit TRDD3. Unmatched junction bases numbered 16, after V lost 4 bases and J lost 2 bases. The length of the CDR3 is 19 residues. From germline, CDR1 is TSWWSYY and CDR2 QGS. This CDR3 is CALGGDCYGGYYHTDKLIF. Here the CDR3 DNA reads TGTGCTCTTGGGGGGGACTGTTATGGGGGATACTATCATACCGATAAACTCATCTTT.

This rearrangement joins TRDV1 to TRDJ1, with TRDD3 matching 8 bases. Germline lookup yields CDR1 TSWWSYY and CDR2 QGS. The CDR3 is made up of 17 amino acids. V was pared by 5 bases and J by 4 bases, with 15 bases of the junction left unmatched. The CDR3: CALGSWDYDWGCDKLIF. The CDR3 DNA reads TGTGCTCTTGGGTCCTGGGACTACGACTGGGGGTGCGATAAACTCATCTTT.

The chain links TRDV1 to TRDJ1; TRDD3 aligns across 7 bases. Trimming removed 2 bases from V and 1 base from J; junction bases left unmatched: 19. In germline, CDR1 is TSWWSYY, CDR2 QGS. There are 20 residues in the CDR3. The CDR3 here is CALGEWSPPHWGARTDKLIF. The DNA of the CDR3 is TGTGCTCTTGGGGAATGGTCTCCCCCCCACTGGGGAGCCCGCACCGATAAACTCATCTTT.

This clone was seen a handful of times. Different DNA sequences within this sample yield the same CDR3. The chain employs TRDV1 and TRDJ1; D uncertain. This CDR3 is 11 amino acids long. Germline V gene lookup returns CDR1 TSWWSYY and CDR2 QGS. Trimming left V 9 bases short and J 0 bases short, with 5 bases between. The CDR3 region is CALLYTDKLIF. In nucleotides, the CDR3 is TGTGCTCTCTTATACACCGATAAACTCATCTTT.

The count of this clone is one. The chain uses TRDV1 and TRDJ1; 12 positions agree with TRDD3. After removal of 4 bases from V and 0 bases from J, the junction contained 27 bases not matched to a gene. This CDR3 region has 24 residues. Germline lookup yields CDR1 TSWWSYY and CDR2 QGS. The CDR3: CALGGHWVFPPFTGGYRYTDKLIF. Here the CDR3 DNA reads TGTGCTCTTGGGGGGCATTGGGTCTTCCCTCCTTTTACTGGGGGATACCGGTACACCGATAAACTCATCTTT.

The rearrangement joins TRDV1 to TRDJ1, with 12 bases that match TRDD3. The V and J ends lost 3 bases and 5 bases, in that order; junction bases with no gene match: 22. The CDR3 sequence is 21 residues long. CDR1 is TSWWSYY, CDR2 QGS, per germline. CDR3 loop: CALGESYSYWGIPRSGDKLIF. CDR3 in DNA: TGTGCTCTTGGGGAGTCCTATTCGTACTGGGGGATACCCCGTAGCGGAGATAAACTCATCTTT.

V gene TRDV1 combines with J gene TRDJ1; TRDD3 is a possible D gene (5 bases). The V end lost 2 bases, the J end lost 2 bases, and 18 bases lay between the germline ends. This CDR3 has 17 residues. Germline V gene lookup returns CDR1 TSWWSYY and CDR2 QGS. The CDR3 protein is CALGENVPGSFTDKLIF. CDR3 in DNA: TGTGCTCTTGGGGAAAATGTACCTGGGTCGTTTACCGATAAACTCATCTTT.

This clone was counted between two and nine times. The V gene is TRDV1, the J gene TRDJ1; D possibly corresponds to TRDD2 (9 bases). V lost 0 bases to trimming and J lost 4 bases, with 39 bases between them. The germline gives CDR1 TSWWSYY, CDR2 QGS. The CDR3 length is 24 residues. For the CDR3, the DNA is TGTGCTCTTGGGGAACTGAAGGGGCCTTCCTACGTTCCCCTTAACTGGGGGCCCCGCGATAAACTCATCTTT. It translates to CALGELKGPSYVPLNWGPRDKLIF.

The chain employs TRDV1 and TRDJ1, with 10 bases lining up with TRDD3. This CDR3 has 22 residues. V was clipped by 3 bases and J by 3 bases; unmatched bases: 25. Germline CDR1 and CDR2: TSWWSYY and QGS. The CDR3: CALGDLSFPRTGGLGRADKLIF. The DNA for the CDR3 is TGTGCTCTTGGGGACCTCTCCTTCCCACGTACTGGGGGATTGGGGAGGGCCGATAAACTCATCTTT.

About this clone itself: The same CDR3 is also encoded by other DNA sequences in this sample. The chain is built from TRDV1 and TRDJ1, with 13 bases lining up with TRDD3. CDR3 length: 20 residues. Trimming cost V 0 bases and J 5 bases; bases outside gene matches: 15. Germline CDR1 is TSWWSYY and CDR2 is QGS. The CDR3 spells CALGELLEEGLGDTPDKLIF. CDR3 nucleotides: TGTGCTCTTGGGGAACTCCTAGAAGAGGGACTGGGGGATACGCCGGATAAACTCATCTTT.

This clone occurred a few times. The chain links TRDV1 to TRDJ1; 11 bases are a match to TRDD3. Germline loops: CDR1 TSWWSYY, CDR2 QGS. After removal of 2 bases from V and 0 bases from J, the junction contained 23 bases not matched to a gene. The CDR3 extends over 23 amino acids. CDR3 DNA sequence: TGTGCTCTTGGGGAATCAAACACATCCCAACTCGAGTGGGGGATACGAGACACCGATAAACTCATCTTT. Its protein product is CALGESNTSQLEWGIRDTDKLIF.

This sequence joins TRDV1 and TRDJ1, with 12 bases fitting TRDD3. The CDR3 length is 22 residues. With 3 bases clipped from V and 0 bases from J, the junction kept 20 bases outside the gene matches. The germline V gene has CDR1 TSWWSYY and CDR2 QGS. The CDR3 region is CALGDARDFLLWGIRHTDKLIF. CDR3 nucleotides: TGTGCTCTTGGGGACGCTCGCGATTTCCTCCTCTGGGGGATACGGCACACCGATAAACTCATCTTT.

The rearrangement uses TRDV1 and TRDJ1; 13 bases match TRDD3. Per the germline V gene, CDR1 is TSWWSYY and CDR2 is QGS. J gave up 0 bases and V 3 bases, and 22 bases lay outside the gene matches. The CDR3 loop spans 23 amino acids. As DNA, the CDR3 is TGTGCTCTTGGGGACCCCCCTACTTGGGTACTGGGGGATACGCCTCTATACACCGATAAACTCATCTTT. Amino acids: CALGDPPTWVLGDTPLYTDKLIF.

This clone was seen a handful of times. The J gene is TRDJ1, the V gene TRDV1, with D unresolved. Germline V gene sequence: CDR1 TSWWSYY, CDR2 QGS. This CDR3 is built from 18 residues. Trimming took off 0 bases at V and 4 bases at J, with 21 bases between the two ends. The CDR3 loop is CALGELVGSRQLSDKLIF. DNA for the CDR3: TGTGCTCTTGGGGAACTGGTGGGCTCCCGTCAACTGAGCGATAAACTCATCTTT.

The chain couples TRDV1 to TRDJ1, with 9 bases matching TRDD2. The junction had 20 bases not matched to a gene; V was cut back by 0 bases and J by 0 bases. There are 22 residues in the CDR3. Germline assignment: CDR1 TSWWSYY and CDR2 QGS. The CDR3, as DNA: TGTGCTCTTGGGGAACTAGAGATGTTCCCTTCCTACTTTAGGGGATACACCGATAAACTCATCTTT. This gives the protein CALGELEMFPSYFRGYTDKLIF.

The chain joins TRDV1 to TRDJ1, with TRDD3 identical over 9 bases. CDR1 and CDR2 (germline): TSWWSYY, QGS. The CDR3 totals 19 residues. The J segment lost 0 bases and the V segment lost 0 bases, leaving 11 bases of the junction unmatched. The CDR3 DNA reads TGTGCTCTTGGGGAACTCGGGGCCGGGGATACGCGGAACACCGATAAACTCATCTTT. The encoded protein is CALGELGAGDTRNTDKLIF.

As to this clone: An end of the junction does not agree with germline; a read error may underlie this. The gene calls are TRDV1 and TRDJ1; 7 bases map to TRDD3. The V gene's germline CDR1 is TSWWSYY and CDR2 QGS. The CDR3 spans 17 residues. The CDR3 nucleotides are TGTGCTCTCGGGGGATCCTCACGGGGGACAGACACCGATAAACTCATCTTT. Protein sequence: CALGGSSRGTDTDKLIF.